This T cell receptor (beta chain) originates from a study of cytomegalovirus exposure and HLA in healthy donors. Study conclusions and caveats: A reported reduction in N-insertions relative to the roughly 670-donor mean was seen in an Asian-associated ancestry cluster in a later analysis.

Both 60 Vbeta primers and 13 Jbeta primers went into the PCR. The table came from immunoSEQ multiplex PCR; TCRdb's copy has only in-frame clones and leaves some out. The sample yields around 100,000 clones, more than 70% seen once. CDR3 size: 15 residues. Per germline, CDR1 MNHEY and CDR2 SMNVEV (reference sequence). V lost 6 bases and J lost 4, with 19 bases in between. This clone is a singleton in its sample. Its cognate antigen is unknown. Sequencing input: PBMCs. The sequence was collected from a man aged 25-45 years in good health and CMV-seronegative. The gene calls are TRBV27 and TRBJ2-7, with D possibly matching TRBD2 (5 bases). Written as DNA, the CDR3 is TGTGCCAGCAGCCGATCCGGGATAAGAAATTACGAGCAGTACTTC. As protein: CASSRSGIRNYEQYF.